This TCR beta chain was identified in a study of cytotoxic CD8 clonotypes in ibrutinib-treated CLL. Assay: immunoSEQ multiplex PCR; the TCRdb copy retains only in-frame clones and omits some. The sample gives approximately 80,000 clones, about 86% of which show up once; over 5% is in the top ten. Study-level findings and limits: Public clonotypes showed up rarely, and on treatment they shrank or held steady.

Within the sample, this clone is medium-sized. Its antigen is not identified. The V gene lost 2 bases and the J gene lost 4 bases, with 25 bases spanning the gap. The CDR3 runs to 19 residues. The V gene's germline CDR1 is SGHTA and CDR2 FQGTGA. The receptor was derived from a human donor with chronic lymphocytic leukemia. The source was PBMCs, collected before ibrutinib treatment. V is TRBV7-3 and J is TRBJ2-3; D might be TRBD2 (8 bases). CDR3 DNA: TGTGCCAGCAGCTTATATCCCGCGGGAGGCCGAACAGGGGCAGATACGCAGTATTTT. Translating it yields CASSLYPAGGRTGADTQYF.